Following are 17 T cell receptor beta chains from one sample sequenced in a study of blood T cell repertoires in COVID-19. Data came from immunoSEQ multiplex PCR; TCRdb stores just in-frame clones and leaves some out. The profile shows 150,000 or so clones, around nine tenths of them singletons. The sample was PBMCs or T cells enriched from blood (not recorded which). These receptors were collected from a woman aged 50 to 65 who had recovered from COVID-19.

The J gene is TRBJ2-1, the V gene TRBV5-4, with D possibly matching TRBD1 (5 bases). V was cut by 1 base and J by 5 bases, with 7 bases left in between. The CDR3 totals 13 residues. Germline loops: CDR1 SGHNT, CDR2 YYREEE (reference sequence). The CDR3 DNA is TGTGCCAGCAGCTTGCCAGGGAACAATGAGCAGTTCTTC. Protein: CASSLPGNNEQFF.

This chain uses TRBV19 with TRBJ2-6; 9 nucleotides align to TRBD1. The CDR3 contains 16 residues. Looked up from germline, CDR1 is LNHDA and CDR2 is SQIVND (reference sequence). V was clipped by 5 bases and J by 2 bases; unmatched bases: 4. In DNA form, the CDR3 reads TGTGCCAGTAGTGACAGGGGGTCTACTGGGGCCAACGTCCTGACTTTC. Protein sequence: CASSDRGSTGANVLTF.

This rearrangement joins TRBV11-1 to TRBJ1-4; D is perhaps TRBD1 (6 bases). The V and J ends lost 4 bases and 6 bases respectively, with 15 bases between them. Germline CDR1 is SGHAT and CDR2 is FQDESV (reference sequence). This CDR3 has 15 amino acids. CDR3 bases: TGTGCCAGCAGCTCATTGACAGGAGGCCATGAAAAACTGTTTTTT. Its translation: CASSSLTGGHEKLFF.

The chain has TRBV5-4 and TRBJ2-1; 7 bases map to TRBD2. The trim removed 2 bases at V and 6 bases at J, leaving 8 bases unmatched. The CDR3 is 15 residues long. The V gene's germline CDR1 is SGHNT and CDR2 YYREEE (reference sequence). CDR3 residues: CASSFGGEVGNEQFF. The CDR3, as DNA: TGTGCCAGCAGCTTTGGGGGGGAAGTAGGCAATGAGCAGTTCTTC.

V and J are TRBV14 and TRBJ1-5, with D unclear. The germline V gene has CDR1 SGHDN and CDR2 FVKESK. Deletions cut 3 bases from V and 5 bases from J, with 8 bases between. The CDR3 runs to 13 residues. CDR3 coding DNA: TGTGCCAGCAGCCAGAACTTCTATCAGCCCCAGCATTTT. Its translation: CASSQNFYQPQHF.

The J gene is TRBJ2-5, the V gene TRBV7-3, with D possibly being TRBD1 (6 bases). V was clipped by 2 bases and J by 2 bases, with 12 bases between them. This CDR3 comprises 15 residues. Germline V gene lookup returns CDR1 SGHTA and CDR2 FQGTGA. As DNA, the CDR3 is TGTGCCAGCAGCTTAGCTCGGACAGAGCAAGAGACCCAGTACTTC. It specifies CASSLARTEQETQYF.

The V call is TRBV6-5, the J call TRBJ2-2, with D hard to call. CDR1 is MNHEY and CDR2 is SVGAGI in the germline V gene. The CDR3 is 14 residues long. Trimming removed 8 bases from V and 0 bases from J, with 10 bases in between. CDR3 sequence reads: CASRRLANTGELFF. In DNA, the CDR3 is TGTGCCAGCCGAAGGCTAGCGAACACCGGGGAGCTGTTTTTT.

This clone has only one observation. This sequence joins TRBV7-3 and TRBJ2-1; 9 bases map to TRBD2. The CDR3 contains 16 residues. After removal of 3 bases from V and 0 bases from J, the junction contained 3 bases not matched to a gene. In germline, CDR1 is SGHTA, CDR2 FQGTGA. CDR3 sequence (DNA): TGTGCCAGCAGCTTCCTAGCGGGGAGCTCCTACAATGAGCAGTTCTTC. It yields the protein CASSFLAGSSYNEQFF.

This rearrangement joins TRBV5-1 to TRBJ2-5; 10 bases are a match to TRBD2. CDR1 SGHRS and CDR2 YFSETQ come from the germline V gene. Trimming took 0 bases from V and 2 from J; bases not matched to a gene: 10. The CDR3 is 18 amino acids. CDR3 DNA sequence: TGCGCCAGCAGCTTGGCCGGGGCTAGCGGGGGTAGACAAGAGACCCAGTACTTC. As protein: CASSLAGASGGRQETQYF.

The chain combines TRBV7-7 with TRBJ1-1; D is ambiguous. The CDR3 loop spans 13 amino acids. Trimming cost V 3 bases and J 2 bases, with 7 bases left between them. CDR1 and CDR2 (germline): SSHAT, FNYEAQ (reference sequence). CDR3: CASSFSHNTEAFF. CDR3 sequence (DNA): TGTGCCAGCAGCTTTTCCCATAACACTGAAGCTTTCTTT.

This chain connects TRBV5-1 to TRBJ2-1; D is possibly TRBD2 (5 bases). The CDR3 runs 14 residues. The germline V and J ends were trimmed by 2 bases and 4 bases, with 10 bases remaining between them. The germline V gene has CDR1 SGHRS and CDR2 YFSETQ. The CDR3 region has the DNA TGCGCCAGCAGCTTCGGGGAGTTGTACAATGAGCAGTTCTTC. This codes for CASSFGELYNEQFF.

The V call is TRBV6-5, the J call TRBJ2-7; TRBD1 matches 7 bases. Germline loops: CDR1 MNHEY, CDR2 SVGAGI. The CDR3 runs 14 residues. The J segment lost 6 bases and the V segment lost 2 bases, leaving 7 bases of the junction unmatched. CDR3 residues: CASSYPGQLGEQYF. The DNA for the CDR3 is TGTGCCAGCAGTTACCCGGGACAGCTTGGCGAGCAGTACTTC.

The CDR3, as DNA: TGTGCCAGCAGCTTAGCTCTAGCGGGGGGTGGCAATGAGCAGTTCTTC. As protein: CASSLALAGGGNEQFF. The chain couples TRBV7-7 to TRBJ2-1; 11 nucleotides match TRBD2. This CDR3 region has 16 residues. J lost 6 bases, V lost 0 bases, and 4 bases had no gene match. Per germline, CDR1 SSHAT and CDR2 FNYEAQ (reference sequence).

This clone has more than one count but fewer than ten. V usage is TRBV12-5 and J usage is TRBJ2-7; tentative D call: TRBD2 (6 bases). The V gene's germline CDR1 is LGHNT and CDR2 FRNRAP. The CDR3 is made up of 15 amino acids. V shed 1 base and J shed 6 bases, with 16 bases lying between them. CDR3 sequence: CASGLGGVLVSEQYF. For the CDR3, the DNA is TGTGCTAGTGGTTTGGGCGGGGTCCTCGTTTCCGAGCAGTACTTC.

V is TRBV3-1 (or the pseudogene TRBV3-2) and J is TRBJ1-2; 9 bases fit TRBD1. V gave up 3 bases and J gave up 2 bases; unmatched junction bases: 4. Looked up from germline, CDR1 is LGHDT and CDR2 is YNNKEL (reference sequence). The CDR3 length is 15 residues. CDR3 in DNA: TGTGCCAGCAGCCATAGACAGGGGGGGAACTATGGCTACACCTTC. Translating gives CASSHRQGGNYGYTF.

The rearrangement uses TRBV18 and TRBJ1-2; perhaps TRBD1 as D (5 bases). V was pared by 2 bases and J by 5 bases, with 18 bases between. CDR1 and CDR2 (germline): KGHSH, LQKENI. The CDR3 runs 16 residues. The CDR3 DNA sequence: TGTGCCAGCTCACCAGGCGTCAGGGTTACCCCATATGGCTACACCTTC. This translates into CASSPGVRVTPYGYTF.

This chain uses TRBV27 with TRBJ1-1; 7 nucleotides match TRBD1. CDR3 size: 14 residues. Unmatched junction bases numbered 3, after V lost 4 bases and J lost 1 base. Germline V gene lookup returns CDR1 MNHEY and CDR2 SMNVEV (reference sequence). The CDR3 nucleotides are TGTGCCAGCAGTTCCGGACAGGCGAACACTGAAGCTTTCTTT. Protein product: CASSSGQANTEAFF.